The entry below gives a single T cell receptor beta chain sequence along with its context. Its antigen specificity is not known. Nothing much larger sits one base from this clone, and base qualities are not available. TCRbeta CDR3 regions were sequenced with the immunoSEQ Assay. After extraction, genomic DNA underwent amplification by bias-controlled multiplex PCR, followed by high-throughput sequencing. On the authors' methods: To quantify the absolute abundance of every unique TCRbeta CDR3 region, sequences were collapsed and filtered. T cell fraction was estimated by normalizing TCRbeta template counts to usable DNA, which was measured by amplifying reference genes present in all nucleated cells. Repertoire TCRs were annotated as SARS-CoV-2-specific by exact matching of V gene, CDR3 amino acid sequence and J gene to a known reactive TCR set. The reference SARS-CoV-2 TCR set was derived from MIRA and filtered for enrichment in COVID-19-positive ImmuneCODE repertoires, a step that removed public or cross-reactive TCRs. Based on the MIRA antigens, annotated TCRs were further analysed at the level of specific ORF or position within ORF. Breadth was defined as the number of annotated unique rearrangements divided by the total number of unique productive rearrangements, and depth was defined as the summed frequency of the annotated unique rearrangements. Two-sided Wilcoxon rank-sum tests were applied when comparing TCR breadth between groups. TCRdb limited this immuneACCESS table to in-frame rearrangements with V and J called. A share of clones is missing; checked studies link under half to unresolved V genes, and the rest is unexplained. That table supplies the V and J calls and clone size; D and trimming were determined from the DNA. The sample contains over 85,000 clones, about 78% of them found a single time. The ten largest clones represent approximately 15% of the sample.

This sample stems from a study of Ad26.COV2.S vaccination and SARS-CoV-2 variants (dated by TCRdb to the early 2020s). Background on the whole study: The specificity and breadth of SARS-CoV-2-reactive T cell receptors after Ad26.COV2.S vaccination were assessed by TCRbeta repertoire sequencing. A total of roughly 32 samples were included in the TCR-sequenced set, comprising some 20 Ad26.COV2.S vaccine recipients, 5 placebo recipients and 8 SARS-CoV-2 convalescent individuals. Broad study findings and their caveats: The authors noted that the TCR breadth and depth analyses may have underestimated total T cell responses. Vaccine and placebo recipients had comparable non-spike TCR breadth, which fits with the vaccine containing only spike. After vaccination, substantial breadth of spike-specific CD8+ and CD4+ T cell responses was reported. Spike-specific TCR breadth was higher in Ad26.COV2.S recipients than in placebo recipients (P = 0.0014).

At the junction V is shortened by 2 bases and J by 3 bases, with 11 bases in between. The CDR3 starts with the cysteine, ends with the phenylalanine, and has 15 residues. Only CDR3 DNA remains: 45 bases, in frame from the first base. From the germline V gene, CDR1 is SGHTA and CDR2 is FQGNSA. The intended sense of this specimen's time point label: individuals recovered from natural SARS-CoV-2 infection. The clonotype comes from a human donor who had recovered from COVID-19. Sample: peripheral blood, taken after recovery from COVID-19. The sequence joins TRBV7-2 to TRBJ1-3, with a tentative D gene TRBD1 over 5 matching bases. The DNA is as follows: TGTGCCAGCAGCTTATGGCAGGGCAGTGGAAACACCATATATTTT. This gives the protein CASSLWQGSGNTIYF.